A selection of T cell receptor beta chains follows, all from one sample in a study of blood T cell repertoires in COVID-19. Using immunoSEQ multiplex PCR, the repertoire was profiled, and TCRdb retains in-frame clones only, with some absent. The table lists tens of thousands of clones, about 84% of them singletons. Sequences were obtained from peripheral blood. The source of these receptors is a man over 45 with active COVID-19. Both conserved end residues are part of each CDR3. The order of the fields is J gene, clone size, D gene, V gene, CDR3 protein, CDR3 DNA. The D gene is left open where the match is weak. Clone size is shown for a subset of rows, as once, few, many or a class of expanded clone.

TRBJ1-4 . . TRBV7-6 CASSLLPRVSSNEKLFF TGTGCCAGCAGCTTACTCCCACGGGTGTCCTCTAATGAAAAACTGTTTTTT
TRBJ2-1 . TRBD1 TRBV9 CASSVGRQGVGEQFF TGTGCCAGCAGCGTGGGCAGACAGGGGGTTGGAGAGCAGTTCTTC
TRBJ1-2 . . TRBV2 CASSDLGGDGYTF TGTGCCAGCAGTGATTTAGGGGGGGACGGCTACACCTTC
TRBJ2-7 . . TRBV7-2 CASSLTGSSYEQYF TGTGCCAGCAGCTTAACAGGGAGCTCCTACGAGCAGTACTTC
TRBJ2-7 . . TRBV4-2 CASSQVTGSVYEQYF TGTGCCAGCAGCCAAGTCACGGGATCTGTCTACGAGCAGTACTTC
TRBJ2-7 few . TRBV7-9 CASSPGQIYEQYF TGTGCCAGCAGCCCCGGACAGATCTACGAGCAGTACTTC
TRBJ2-3 . TRBD2 TRBV7-2 CASSLASSGLTDTQYF TGTGCCAGCAGCTTAGCGTCTAGCGGGCTGACAGATACGCAGTATTTT
TRBJ2-3 few TRBD2 TRBV5-1 CASSLSLAESTDTQYF TGCGCCAGCAGCTTGAGTCTAGCGGAAAGCACAGATACGCAGTATTTT
TRBJ1-5 . . TRBV5-1 CASSPAEGQPQHF TGCGCCAGCAGCCCGGCAGAGGGCCAGCCCCAGCATTTT
TRBJ2-1 . TRBD2 TRBV30 CAWRGGRLAGGRFDEQFF TGTGCCTGGAGAGGGGGCCGACTAGCGGGAGGCCGTTTCGATGAGCAGTTCTTC
TRBJ2-5 . TRBD2 TRBV29-1 CSVGGVAGGETQYF TGCAGCGTTGGGGGGGTAGCGGGAGGGGAGACCCAGTACTTC
TRBJ1-4 . . TRBV6-1 CASSEAGGGWEKLFF TGTGCCAGCAGTGAAGCAGGGGGGGGCTGGGAAAAACTGTTTTTT
TRBJ2-7 . . TRBV6-5 CASSSPLRTGVVEQYF TGTGCCAGCAGTTCACCCCTTCGTACCGGGGTCGTCGAGCAGTACTTC
TRBJ1-1 . . TRBV19 CASHKAGGVNTEAFF TGTGCCAGCCACAAGGCCGGGGGGGTGAACACTGAAGCTTTCTTT
TRBJ1-1 . TRBD1 TRBV5-1 CASSLGPTGGDTEAFF TGCGCCAGCAGCTTGGGACCAACAGGGGGCGACACTGAAGCTTTCTTT
TRBJ2-1 . . TRBV3-1/TRBV3-2 CASSQGTGGLQFF TGTGCCAGCAGCCAAGGGACGGGGGGCCTGCAGTTCTTC